The rows below give T cell receptor beta chains drawn from one sample of a study of T cells after yellow fever vaccination. TCRdb called the 5' RACE reads again in MiXCR, with one record for every CDR3 protein. The table has tens of thousands of distinct CDR3 sequences, about 7.3% seen once. This specimen consisted of CD8+ T cells sorted from PBMCs, obtained around 10 days after the first yellow fever vaccination. The receptors were gathered from a man aged 18-30 years who received the YFV17D yellow fever vaccine. Both conserved end residues are part of each CDR3. The order of the fields is J gene, clone size, V gene, D gene, CDR3 DNA, CDR3 protein. A D gene is named only where the DNA matches it firmly. Part of the rows lack a size; the others show once, few, many or a class for expanded clones.

J: TRBJ1-5
size: few
V: TRBV4-1
D: NA
DNA: TGCGCCAGCAGCCAAGTCGGCAGCAATCAGCCCCAGCATTTT
CDR3: CASSQVGSNQPQHF

J: TRBJ2-7
size: few
V: TRBV15
D: NA
DNA: TGTGCCACCAGCAGGATGGCCAGCGGAGGGAAGGAGCAGTACTTC
CDR3: CATSRMASGGKEQYF

J: TRBJ2-2
size: many
V: TRBV9
D: NA
DNA: TGTGCCAGCAGCGTAGGGGGGGCCGGGGAGCTGTTTTTT
CDR3: CASSVGGAGELFF

J: TRBJ2-1
size: many
V: TRBV12-3/TRBV12-4
D: NA
DNA: TGTGCCAGCAGTACGCAAGGCCCGGGGAATGAGCAGTTCTTC
CDR3: CASSTQGPGNEQFF

J: TRBJ2-7
size: many
V: TRBV20-1
D: TRBD1
DNA: TGCAGTGCTAGGGACAGGTTTACCTACGAGCAGTACTTC
CDR3: CSARDRFTYEQYF

J: TRBJ2-1
size: NA
V: TRBV7-9
D: NA
DNA: TGTGCCAGCAGCTTCACGGTCCTTGGTAGCAATGAGCAGTTCTTC
CDR3: CASSFTVLGSNEQFF

J: TRBJ2-5
size: many
V: TRBV29-1
D: NA
DNA: TGCAGCGTTGAACAGGTTCTCCAAGAGACCCAGTACTTC
CDR3: CSVEQVLQETQYF

J: TRBJ2-3
size: few
V: TRBV6-2/TRBV6-3
D: NA
DNA: TGTGCCAGCAGCCCGCTGGGTAGCGGAGTAATCACAGATACGCAGTATTTT
CDR3: CASSPLGSGVITDTQYF

J: TRBJ1-2
size: many
V: TRBV2
D: NA
DNA: TGTGCCAGCAGCGAGAGCGCAGGGACCAACTATGGCTACACCTTC
CDR3: CASSESAGTNYGYTF

J: TRBJ1-2
size: many
V: TRBV5-1
D: TRBD1
DNA: TGCGCCAGCAGCTTGGTTGAGGGGGCGAGGTATGGCTACACCTTC
CDR3: CASSLVEGARYGYTF

J: TRBJ2-3
size: many
V: TRBV5-4
D: NA
DNA: TGTGCCAGCAGCTTGGCCGGGACACCGGGGGATTTT
CDR3: CASSLAGTPGDF

J: TRBJ2-7
size: many
V: TRBV20-1
D: TRBD1
DNA: TGCAGTGCTAGGGACAGGGAAACCTACGAGCAGTACTTC
CDR3: CSARDRETYEQYF

J: TRBJ2-5
size: few
V: TRBV9
D: TRBD1
DNA: TGTGCCAGCAGCGTGACCCCGGACACAGGGGAAAGGTACGAGACCCAGTACTTC
CDR3: CASSVTPDTGERYETQYF

J: TRBJ2-3
size: many
V: TRBV12-3/TRBV12-4
D: NA
DNA: TGTGCCAGCAGTTTGGGGTGGGGCACAGATACGCAGTATTTT
CDR3: CASSLGWGTDTQYF

J: TRBJ2-2
size: many
V: TRBV28
D: NA
DNA: TGTGCCAGCAGTTCGGTGGTCTTCACCGGGGAGCTGTTTTTT
CDR3: CASSSVVFTGELFF

J: TRBJ2-5
size: many
V: TRBV7-9
D: NA
DNA: TGTGCCAGCAGCCCATCCCATCAAGAGACCCAGTACTTC
CDR3: CASSPSHQETQYF

J: TRBJ2-2
size: many
V: TRBV7-3
D: TRBD2
DNA: TGTGCCAGCAGCGCCGGGACAGCGGGGGGTACCGGGGAGCTGTTTTTT
CDR3: CASSAGTAGGTGELFF

J: TRBJ2-1
size: many
V: TRBV24-1
D: NA
DNA: TGTGCCACCAGTGATCCTCAGCGATCCGCCTACAATGAGCAGTTCTTC
CDR3: CATSDPQRSAYNEQFF

J: TRBJ2-3
size: many
V: TRBV10-3
D: NA
DNA: TGTGCCATCAGTGAGTCTGGGACCTCGTCTGCGCAGTATTTT
CDR3: CAISESGTSSAQYF

J: TRBJ1-1
size: many
V: TRBV18
D: NA
DNA: TGTGCCAGCTCCCCCCGAGGGACCAACACTGAAGCTTTCTTT
CDR3: CASSPRGTNTEAFF